This is a list of T cell receptor beta chains from one sample in a study of CD8 T cells in ankylosing spondylitis. MiXCR, applied by TCRdb to the 5' RACE reads, yields one record per CDR3 protein. There are about 220,000 distinct CDR3 sequences in the sample; around a quarter occur only once, and approximately 6.6% lies in the top ten. Input material: blood, either unsorted or a sorted T cell fraction (not recorded which). These receptors all come from a male donor with ankylosing spondylitis or in good health (not recorded which). The CDR3 runs from the conserved cysteine through the conserved F or W. The D gene is left open where the match is weak. Only part of the rows carry a size: once, few, many, or a class if the clone is expanded.

clone_size,v_call,d_call,j_call,cdr3_aa,cdr3_nt
many,TRBV6-2/TRBV6-3,-,TRBJ2-2,CASTTPPGELFF,TGTGCCAGCACCACACCTCCCGGGGAGCTGTTTTTT
few,TRBV20-1,-,TRBJ2-1,CSARAELVPNEQFF,TGCAGTGCGAGAGCCGAACTAGTACCCAATGAGCAGTTCTTC
many,TRBV10-3,-,TRBJ2-3,CAISGGGTDTQYF,TGTGCCATCAGTGGTGGCGGCACAGATACGCAGTATTTT
many,TRBV29-1,-,TRBJ2-5,CSVEEWGQETQYF,TGCAGCGTTGAAGAGTGGGGCCAAGAGACCCAGTACTTC
few,TRBV19,TRBD1,TRBJ1-5,CASRSGDRGRQAPQHF,TGTGCCAGTAGATCGGGGGACAGGGGGCGGCAAGCGCCCCAGCATTTT
-,TRBV20-1,-,TRBJ2-7,CSAYPPPGTTNSYEQYF,TGCAGTGCTTATCCCCCCCCCGGGACCACCAACTCCTACGAGCAGTACTTC
-,TRBV9,TRBD2,TRBJ2-1,CASSVAGGSYSEQFF,TGTGCCAGCAGCGTAGCGGGAGGATCCTACAGTGAGCAGTTCTTC
-,TRBV29-1,-,TRBJ2-3,CSVLAPRGSDTQYF,TGCAGCGTTCTAGCCCCCCGAGGGTCAGATACGCAGTATTTT
many,TRBV25-1,-,TRBJ2-5,CASSEGIEAWETQYF,TGTGCCAGCAGTGAGGGGATAGAGGCTTGGGAGACCCAGTACTTC
few,TRBV20-1,-,TRBJ1-3,CSARLGRGGNTIYF,TGCAGTGCTAGATTGGGCAGGGGTGGAAACACCATATATTTT
many,TRBV15,TRBD2,TRBJ2-1,CATSKTYTGTSGSNEQFF,TGTGCCACCAGCAAAACGTACACCGGGACTAGCGGGAGTAATGAGCAGTTCTTC
few,TRBV20-1,-,TRBJ2-1,CSAPRGAGEQFF,TGCAGTGCCCCGAGGGGGGCAGGTGAGCAGTTCTTC
-,TRBV20-1,-,TRBJ2-2,CSVLTQGAGGELFF,TGCAGTGTTCTAACCCAGGGAGCCGGCGGGGAGCTGTTTTTT
many,TRBV5-1,TRBD2,TRBJ2-4,CASSSGTSVLLAKNIQYF,TGCGCCAGCAGCTCAGGGACTAGCGTCCTGCTAGCCAAAAACATTCAGTACTTC
few,TRBV4-1,-,TRBJ2-5,CASSHPTGTKETQYF,TGCGCCAGCAGCCACCCCACAGGCACAAAGGAGACCCAGTACTTC
many,TRBV7-7,-,TRBJ2-3,CASSLLQGSDTQYF,TGTGCTAGCAGCTTACTGCAGGGCTCAGATACGCAGTATTTT
-,TRBV6-5,TRBD2,TRBJ2-5,CASSFGLSGREAQYF,TGTGCCAGCAGTTTCGGCCTCTCAGGGCGGGAGGCCCAGTACTTC
many,TRBV20-1,TRBD2,TRBJ2-3,CSARDLASGSLTDTQYF,TGCAGTGCTAGAGATTTGGCTAGCGGGTCACTCACAGATACGCAGTATTTT
-,TRBV7-8,TRBD1,TRBJ2-1,CASSYTGTGGNEQFF,TGTGCCAGCAGTTATACCGGGACAGGGGGGAATGAGCAGTTCTTC
many,TRBV10-3,-,TRBJ2-1,CAIRALTGTNNEQFF,TGTGCCATCAGGGCGCTTACGGGAACAAACAATGAGCAGTTCTTC
few,TRBV5-1,TRBD1,TRBJ1-2,CASSPEGQPDIGYTF,TGCGCCAGCAGCCCCGAGGGACAGCCCGACATCGGCTACACCTTC
many,TRBV10-3,-,TRBJ2-6,CAISESPGSGANVLTF,TGTGCCATCAGTGAGTCACCGGGTTCTGGGGCCAACGTCCTGACTTTC
many,TRBV4-1,TRBD2,TRBJ2-2,CASSQTSGSLTGELFF,TGCGCCAGCAGCCAAACCAGCGGGAGTCTCACCGGGGAGCTGTTTTTT
once,TRBV20-1,-,TRBJ2-5,CSASYFKGKYQETQYF,TGCAGTGCTAGTTATTTTAAGGGGAAGTACCAAGAGACCCAGTACTTC
many,TRBV12-3/TRBV12-4,TRBD1,TRBJ1-4,CASSSRDRSNEKLFF,TGTGCCAGCAGTTCCCGGGACAGATCTAATGAAAAACTGTTTTTT
many,TRBV4-3,-,TRBJ2-3,CASSQDYHTDTQYF,TGCGCCAGCAGCCAAGATTACCACACAGATACGCAGTATTTT
many,TRBV5-1,-,TRBJ1-1,CASSLTGSNTEAFF,TGCGCCAGCAGCTTGACGGGGTCGAACACTGAAGCTTTCTTT
few,TRBV20-1,-,TRBJ2-3,CSARVAGRTDTQYF,TGCAGTGCTAGAGTTGCGGGTCGCACAGATACGCAGTATTTT
-,TRBV18,-,TRBJ1-1,CASSPPWTEAFF,TGTGCCAGCTCACCACCGTGGACTGAAGCTTTCTTT
many,TRBV12-3/TRBV12-4,-,TRBJ2-3,CASSLRGASTDTQYF,TGTGCCAGCAGTTTAAGGGGGGCTAGCACAGATACGCAGTATTTT
few,TRBV12-3/TRBV12-4,TRBD1,TRBJ1-2,CASSPGDRDNYGYTF,TGTGCCAGCAGTCCCGGTGACAGGGATAACTATGGCTACACCTTC
many,TRBV29-1,-,TRBJ1-1,CSVEDLAEAFF,TGCAGCGTTGAAGACTTGGCTGAAGCTTTCTTT
many,TRBV20-1,-,TRBJ2-5,CSQWVQETQYF,TGCAGCCAGTGGGTTCAAGAGACCCAGTACTTC
few,TRBV20-1,-,TRBJ2-3,CSARKLYSTDTQYF,TGCAGTGCTAGGAAGCTCTACAGCACAGATACGCAGTATTTT
few,TRBV20-1,TRBD1,TRBJ2-3,CSARAVGQVSTDTQYF,TGCAGTGCTAGAGCGGTGGGACAGGTTAGCACAGATACGCAGTATTTT
many,TRBV20-1,-,TRBJ1-1,CSAHLRQNTEAFF,TGCAGTGCCCACCTGAGACAGAACACTGAAGCTTTCTTT
-,TRBV20-1,TRBD2,TRBJ2-3,CSARVGSGRAGDTQYF,TGCAGTGCTAGAGTAGGAAGCGGGAGGGCCGGGGATACGCAGTATTTT
many,TRBV5-1,-,TRBJ2-1,CASSVGTASYNEQFF,TGCGCCAGCAGCGTTGGGACCGCCTCCTACAATGAGCAGTTCTTC
few,TRBV5-1,-,TRBJ2-7,CASSSGDGPHEQYF,TGCGCCAGCAGCTCCGGGGACGGGCCCCACGAGCAGTACTTC
-,TRBV29-1,-,TRBJ2-5,CSVYRVVGETQYF,TGCAGCGTGTACAGGGTGGTGGGAGAGACCCAGTACTTC
many,TRBV4-1,-,TRBJ2-5,CASSQVTAGETQYF,TGCGCCAGCAGCCAAGTCACGGCAGGAGAGACCCAGTACTTC
few,TRBV7-2,-,TRBJ2-2,CASSRIGGGTGELFF,TGTGCCAGCAGCCGGATCGGGGGCGGGACCGGGGAGCTGTTTTTT
-,TRBV7-3,-,TRBJ2-2,CASSLGAEYTGELFF,TGTGCCAGCAGCTTAGGAGCGGAGTACACCGGGGAGCTGTTTTTT
-,TRBV29-1,-,TRBJ1-5,CSVVGALNQPQHF,TGCAGCGTTGTGGGGGCCCTCAATCAGCCCCAGCATTTT
many,TRBV4-3,-,TRBJ2-1,CASSQDLARVTVNEQFF,TGCGCCAGCAGCCAAGATCTAGCCAGGGTGACGGTGAATGAGCAGTTCTTC
many,TRBV5-1,-,TRBJ2-5,CASSMGEETQYF,TGCGCCAGCAGCATGGGGGAAGAGACCCAGTACTTC
many,TRBV27,TRBD2,TRBJ2-5,CASRRVAGGRETQYF,TGTGCCAGCAGAAGAGTAGCGGGAGGCCGAGAGACCCAGTACTTC
many,TRBV7-2,-,TRBJ1-2,CASSLGYGSGYTF,TGTGCCAGCAGCTTAGGGTACGGATCTGGCTACACCTTC
few,TRBV29-1,-,TRBJ2-3,CSVVQGGPTDTQYF,TGCAGCGTTGTTCAGGGGGGACCCACAGATACGCAGTATTTT
-,TRBV20-1,TRBD2,TRBJ2-7,CSARSGRASEQYF,TGCAGTGCTAGAAGCGGGAGGGCTTCCGAGCAGTACTTC